Listed below are T cell receptor beta chains from one sample, sequenced in a study of blood T cells in healthy people across ages. TCRdb analysed the 5' RACE reads with MiXCR anew, one entry per CDR3 protein. The table records about 640,000 distinct CDR3 sequences, about 30% of them present only once. The sample consisted of blood. The source of these receptors is a woman older than 75 in good health. Both conserved end residues are part of each CDR3. The order of the fields is CDR3 protein, CDR3 DNA, J gene, V gene, D gene, clone size. D genes are given only for firm matches. Some rows mark clone size as missing; the rest say once, few, many or name a class of expanded clone.

CDR3aa: CASTRDRLNTGELFF; CDR3nt: TGTGCCAGCACTCGGGACAGGCTGAACACCGGGGAGCTGTTTTTT; j_gene: TRBJ2-2; v_gene: TRBV6-1; d_gene: TRBD1; abundance: .
CDR3aa: CAWSVDIRATEAFF; CDR3nt: TGTGCCTGGAGTGTCGATATCAGGGCCACTGAAGCTTTCTTT; j_gene: TRBJ1-1; v_gene: TRBV30; d_gene: .; abundance: few
CDR3aa: CASSRERDLPAFF; CDR3nt: TGTGCCAGCAGTCGCGAGAGGGACCTTCCAGCTTTCTTT; j_gene: TRBJ1-1; v_gene: TRBV2; d_gene: .; abundance: .
CDR3aa: CASSLGPGEKLFF; CDR3nt: TGTGCCAGCAGCTTAGGCCCGGGGGAAAAACTGTTTTTT; j_gene: TRBJ1-4; v_gene: TRBV7-2; d_gene: .; abundance: many
CDR3aa: CSARVSGGHYEQYF; CDR3nt: TGCAGTGCTAGGGTTAGCGGGGGGCACTACGAGCAGTACTTC; j_gene: TRBJ2-7; v_gene: TRBV20-1; d_gene: TRBD2; abundance: many
CDR3aa: CASSGYQDSNQPQHF; CDR3nt: TGTGCCAGCAGCGGGTATCAGGATAGCAATCAGCCCCAGCATTTT; j_gene: TRBJ1-5; v_gene: TRBV5-6; d_gene: .; abundance: many
CDR3aa: CASSFEGGTADTQYF; CDR3nt: TGTGCCAGCAGTTTTGAGGGAGGGACCGCAGATACGCAGTATTTT; j_gene: TRBJ2-3; v_gene: TRBV12-3/TRBV12-4; d_gene: TRBD2; abundance: .
CDR3aa: CANSLGLGEADTQYF; CDR3nt: TGTGCCAACTCACTAGGACTAGGTGAGGCAGATACGCAGTATTTT; j_gene: TRBJ2-3; v_gene: TRBV18; d_gene: TRBD2; abundance: .
CDR3aa: CASSLGSGHRFGGYTF; CDR3nt: TGTGCCAGCAGCTTGGGATCTGGACACCGGTTTGGGGGCTACACCTTC; j_gene: TRBJ1-2; v_gene: TRBV5-5; d_gene: .; abundance: few
CDR3aa: CASSQEGIGTSGLYERYF; CDR3nt: TGCGCCAGCAGCCAAGAAGGGATAGGGACTAGCGGACTTTACGAGCGGTACTTC; j_gene: TRBJ2-5; v_gene: TRBV4-1; d_gene: TRBD2; abundance: .
CDR3aa: CATSRDLGSYGYTF; CDR3nt: TGTGCCACCAGCAGAGATCTCGGCAGCTATGGCTACACCTTC; j_gene: TRBJ1-2; v_gene: TRBV15; d_gene: .; abundance: many
CDR3aa: CASSEPPGQLYEQYF; CDR3nt: TGTGCCAGCAGCGAGCCCCCAGGACAGCTCTACGAGCAGTACTTC; j_gene: TRBJ2-7; v_gene: TRBV2; d_gene: .; abundance: many
CDR3aa: CSAVDGRTYNEQFF; CDR3nt: TGCAGTGCTGTAGACGGAAGAACTTACAATGAGCAGTTCTTC; j_gene: TRBJ2-1; v_gene: TRBV20-1; d_gene: .; abundance: many
CDR3aa: CASSPGGGNYGYTF; CDR3nt: TGTGCCAGCAGTCCTGGGGGCGGAAACTATGGCTACACCTTC; j_gene: TRBJ1-2; v_gene: TRBV28; d_gene: .; abundance: many
CDR3aa: CASSWTGRTDTQYF; CDR3nt: TGTGCCAGCAGTTGGACAGGGCGCACAGATACGCAGTATTTT; j_gene: TRBJ2-3; v_gene: TRBV27; d_gene: TRBD1; abundance: many
CDR3aa: CASSYIISGGNDNEQFF; CDR3nt: TGCGCCAGCAGCTATATAATCAGCGGGGGCAATGACAATGAGCAGTTCTTC; j_gene: TRBJ2-1; v_gene: TRBV5-1; d_gene: TRBD2; abundance: .
CDR3aa: CASSFGRRNTGERFF; CDR3nt: TGTGCCAGCAGCTTCGGACGGCGAAACACCGGGGAGCGGTTTTTT; j_gene: TRBJ2-2; v_gene: TRBV7-3; d_gene: .; abundance: .
CDR3aa: CAWSVKGGDEQYF; CDR3nt: TGTGCCTGGAGTGTAAAAGGGGGCGACGAGCAGTACTTC; j_gene: TRBJ2-7; v_gene: TRBV30; d_gene: TRBD1; abundance: .
CDR3aa: CASSLRDRNLPEKQYF; CDR3nt: TGTGCCAGCAGCCTACGGGACAGGAACCTTCCTGAGAAGCAGTACTTC; j_gene: TRBJ2-5; v_gene: TRBV6-2/TRBV6-3; d_gene: TRBD1; abundance: .
CDR3aa: CSVESLAGLTYEQYF; CDR3nt: TGCAGCGTTGAATCCCTAGCGGGGCTAACCTACGAGCAGTACTTC; j_gene: TRBJ2-7; v_gene: TRBV29-1; d_gene: TRBD2; abundance: .
CDR3aa: CATSRDDRVHEELFF; CDR3nt: TGTGCCACCAGCAGAGACGACAGGGTCCATGAAGAACTGTTTTTT; j_gene: TRBJ1-4; v_gene: TRBV15; d_gene: TRBD1; abundance: many
CDR3aa: CASSQEDAVSTDTQYF; CDR3nt: TGCGCCAGCAGCCAAGAGGACGCTGTGAGCACAGATACGCAGTATTTT; j_gene: TRBJ2-3; v_gene: TRBV4-1; d_gene: .; abundance: .
CDR3aa: CSASGYVYEQYF; CDR3nt: TGCAGTGCAAGTGGCTACGTCTACGAGCAGTACTTC; j_gene: TRBJ2-7; v_gene: TRBV20-1; d_gene: .; abundance: many
CDR3aa: CSARDPGRNSPLHF; CDR3nt: TGCAGTGCTAGAGATCCAGGGCGAAATTCACCCCTCCACTTT; j_gene: TRBJ1-6; v_gene: TRBV20-1; d_gene: .; abundance: few
CDR3aa: CATSEPGSLPHEQYF; CDR3nt: TGTGCCACCAGTGAACCGGGGTCCCTTCCCCACGAGCAGTACTTC; j_gene: TRBJ2-7; v_gene: TRBV24-1; d_gene: .; abundance: .
CDR3aa: CSATTAGEETQYF; CDR3nt: TGCAGTGCTACAACTGCGGGGGAAGAGACCCAGTACTTC; j_gene: TRBJ2-5; v_gene: TRBV20-1; d_gene: TRBD2; abundance: many
CDR3aa: CASNRNSGYTF; CDR3nt: TGTGCCAGTAACAGGAACTCTGGCTACACCTTC; j_gene: TRBJ1-2; v_gene: TRBV19; d_gene: .; abundance: many
CDR3aa: CSAGANRNEKLFF; CDR3nt: TGCAGTGCTGGCGCTAACAGGAATGAAAAACTGTTTTTT; j_gene: TRBJ1-4; v_gene: TRBV20-1; d_gene: .; abundance: .
CDR3aa: CASRGQGSDEQFF; CDR3nt: TGTGCCAGCAGGGGTCAGGGGTCTGATGAGCAGTTCTTC; j_gene: TRBJ2-1; v_gene: TRBV2; d_gene: .; abundance: many